This entry lists 26 T cell receptor beta chains sequenced from one sample in a study of T cell responses to AZD1222 COVID-19 vaccine. Sequenced by immunoSEQ multiplex PCR; TCRdb stores in-frame clones only, minus some. The table includes fewer than 150,000 clones, just under 95% detected once. The sequenced sample was peripheral blood, obtained 28 days after the second AZD1222 dose. The receptors were gathered from an adult who received the AZD1222 COVID-19 vaccine.

The chain uses TRBV11-3 and TRBJ2-3; TRBD2 aligns across 13 bases. J was trimmed by 5 bases and V by 5 bases; bases with no gene match: 19. Per germline, CDR1 SGHNT and CDR2 YENEEA. CDR3 length equals 20 residues. The CDR3 DNA sequence: TGTGCCAGCAGCGCGGGGACTAGCGGGGAGCCGTTTATGGTGGGAGATACGCAGTATTTT. Protein sequence: CASSAGTSGEPFMVGDTQYF.

This chain joins TRBV27 and TRBJ1-2; possibly TRBD1 for D (5 bases). Trimming stripped 2 bases from V and 5 bases from J, with 9 bases between. CDR1 MNHEY and CDR2 SMNVEV come from the germline V gene (reference sequence). This CDR3 region has 13 residues. CDR3 amino acids: CASSLQGSYGYTF. In nucleotides, the CDR3 is TGTGCCAGCAGTTTACAGGGCAGTTATGGCTACACCTTC.

CDR3: CASSLDGGALNGYTF. CDR3 DNA: TGCGCCAGCAGCTTGGATGGGGGAGCGTTAAATGGCTACACCTTC. V gene TRBV5-1 combines with J gene TRBJ1-2, with D possibly TRBD1 on 5 matching bases. The V end was cut by 0 bases, the J end by 6 bases, with 15 bases between. This CDR3 has 15 residues. Looked up from germline, CDR1 is SGHRS and CDR2 is YFSETQ.

This rearrangement joins TRBV5-1 to TRBJ2-3; possibly TRBD1 for D (5 bases). CDR1 and CDR2 (germline): SGHRS, YFSETQ. The CDR3 sequence is 15 residues long. Trimming removed 0 bases from V and 3 bases from J, with 11 bases in between. The CDR3 DNA reads as TGCGCCAGCAGCTTGGTAGTCAGGGCAACAGATACGCAGTATTTT. This gives the protein CASSLVVRATDTQYF.

J is TRBJ1-1 and V is TRBV19; the D is unclear. Deletions cut 7 bases from V and 5 bases from J, with 11 bases between. The CDR3 runs 12 residues. Germline CDR1 and CDR2: LNHDA and SQIVND (reference sequence). The CDR3 spells CASTSSGTEAFF. In DNA form, the CDR3 reads TGTGCCAGTACCTCGAGTGGGACTGAAGCTTTCTTT. The full variable domain, with the rest looked up from reference TRBV19 and TRBJ1-1, is DGGITQSPKYLFRKEGQNVTLSCEQNLNHDAMYWYRQDPGQGLRLIYYSQIVNDFQKGDIAEGYSVSREKKESFPLTVTSAQKNPTAFYLCASTSSGTEAFFGQGTRLTVV.

The chain carries TRBV6-5 and TRBJ2-1; D is undetermined. The CDR3 has 13 residues. V was trimmed by 7 bases and J by 1 base, leaving 8 bases between them. Germline assignment: CDR1 MNHEY and CDR2 SVGAGI. The CDR3 sequence is CASTARSYNEQFF. The CDR3 nucleotides are TGTGCCAGCACCGCCCGTTCCTACAATGAGCAGTTCTTC.

The chain recombines TRBV29-1 with TRBJ1-1; D uncertain. Trimming took off 3 bases at V and 1 base at J, with 6 bases between the two ends. Per the germline V gene, CDR1 is SQVTM and CDR2 is ANQGSEA. This CDR3 region has 12 residues. The CDR3 loop is CSVDQENTEAFF. The CDR3 DNA reads as TGCAGCGTTGACCAGGAGAACACTGAAGCTTTCTTT.

This sequence joins TRBV5-1 and TRBJ2-7, with D unresolved. The CDR3 consists of 12 residues. The germline gives CDR1 SGHRS, CDR2 YFSETQ. The V and J ends lost 3 bases and 3 bases respectively, with 7 bases between them. DNA for the CDR3: TGCGCCAGCAGCTCTTCTTACTACGAGCAGTACTTC. Translating it yields CASSSSYYEQYF.

The V gene is TRBV7-8, the J gene TRBJ1-5, with D unresolved. CDR3 length: 15 amino acids. Trimming cost V 4 bases and J 1 base, with 11 bases left between them. Germline V gene lookup returns CDR1 SGHVS and CDR2 FQNEAQ. DNA for the CDR3: TGTGCCAGCAGCTCCTACGAAGGGAGCAATCAGCCCCAGCATTTT. It is translated as CASSSYEGSNQPQHF.

Here the CDR3 DNA reads TGTGCCATCAGTGGGGTGGGGAGAAGCTCCTACAATGAGCAGTTCTTC. This translates into CAISGVGRSSYNEQFF. The chain has TRBV10-3 and TRBJ2-1, with D perhaps matching TRBD2 (5 bases). Trimming took off 4 bases at V and 0 bases at J, with 13 bases between the two ends. CDR3 size: 16 residues. Per the germline V gene, CDR1 is ENHRY and CDR2 is SYGVKD.

CDR3 residues: CASRRGPNYGYTF. CDR3 nucleotides: TGTGCCAGCCGTAGGGGACCGAACTATGGCTACACCTTC. The genes are TRBV28 and TRBJ1-2, with D possibly TRBD1 on 5 matching bases. CDR1 is MDHEN and CDR2 is SYDVKM in the germline V gene. V was trimmed by 8 bases and J by 2 bases, leaving 12 bases between them. The CDR3 has 13 amino acids.

The chain employs TRBV5-4 and TRBJ1-1; D gene unclear. CDR3 length equals 13 residues. Trimming cost V 4 bases and J 7 bases, with 14 bases left between them. CDR1 is SGHNT and CDR2 is YYREEE in the germline V gene (reference sequence). The CDR3 region is CASSPFIGSEAFF. The CDR3 DNA reads as TGTGCCAGCAGCCCATTTATCGGGAGTGAAGCTTTCTTT. Supplemented by reference TRBV5-4 and TRBJ1-1, the full variable domain reads ETGVTQSPTHLIKTRGQQVTLRCSSQSGHNTVSWYQQALGQGPQFIFQYYREEENGRGNFPPRFSGLQFPNYSSELNVNALELDDSALYLCASSPFIGSEAFFGQGTRLTVV.

This rearrangement joins TRBV5-1 to TRBJ2-1; maybe TRBD1 (6 bases). Germline V gives CDR1 SGHRS, CDR2 YFSETQ. The CDR3 runs to 15 residues. V was trimmed by 0 bases and J by 2 bases, leaving 9 bases between them. The DNA for the CDR3 is TGCGCCAGCAGCTTGGCAGGGGTCCCCTACAATGAGCAGTTCTTC. Its translation: CASSLAGVPYNEQFF.

This rearrangement joins TRBV5-4 to TRBJ2-2; tentatively, D is TRBD2 (5 bases). The CDR3 totals 13 residues. Trimming took off 5 bases at V and 6 bases at J, with 11 bases between the two ends. Germline CDR1 is SGHNT and CDR2 is YYREEE (reference sequence). CDR3 in amino acids: CASSYRGAGELFF. The CDR3 region has the DNA TGTGCCAGCAGTTATCGGGGAGCCGGGGAGCTGTTTTTT.

This clone was recorded a few times. The chain has TRBV11-2 and TRBJ2-1; TRBD2 matches 8 bases. The germline CDR1 and CDR2 sequences are SGHAT and FQNNGV. Trimming removed 7 bases from V and 4 bases from J; junction bases left unmatched: 6. The CDR3 is 14 residues long. The CDR3 DNA sequence: TGTGCCAGCACCTCCGGGACTAGATACAATGAGCAGTTCTTC. It specifies CASTSGTRYNEQFF.

V and J are TRBV16 and TRBJ2-2; no firm D call. This CDR3 comprises 13 residues. Germline CDR1 and CDR2: KGHSY and FQNENV. Trimming left V 4 bases short and J 8 bases short, with 11 bases between. CDR3 sequence (DNA): TGTGCCAGCAGCCGCGACGATTCTGGGGAGCTGTTTTTT. Amino acids: CASSRDDSGELFF.

The chain uses TRBV9 and TRBJ1-1; no reliable D call. V shed 4 bases and J shed 10 bases, with 17 bases lying between them. The CDR3 spans 13 residues. Germline loops: CDR1 SGDLS, CDR2 YYNGEE. CDR3 sequence: CASSPTPQRGAFF. The DNA for the CDR3 is TGTGCCAGCAGCCCGACTCCCCAGCGCGGAGCTTTCTTT. Using reference TRBV9 and TRBJ1-1 for the parts outside the CDR3, the full variable domain is DSGVTQTPKHLITATGQRVTLRCSPRSGDLSVYWYQQSLDQGLQFLIQYYNGEERAKGNILERFSAQQFPDLHSELNLSSLELGDSALYFCASSPTPQRGAFFGQGTRLTVV.

The chain couples TRBV5-1 to TRBJ1-4; perhaps TRBD1 as D (6 bases). Germline V gene sequence: CDR1 SGHRS, CDR2 YFSETQ. CDR3 length: 17 amino acids. With 0 bases removed from V and 0 bases from J, the gap between germline ends came to 12 bases. The CDR3 region has the DNA TGCGCCAGCAGCTTGGAATTTAACAGGGCAACTAATGAAAAACTGTTTTTT. Translation gives CASSLEFNRATNEKLFF.

The chain recombines TRBV9 with TRBJ1-6, with TRBD1 as a possible D gene (6 bases). Germline-derived CDR1 and CDR2 are SGDLS and YYNGEE. The CDR3 consists of 15 residues. Trimming stripped 4 bases from V and 6 bases from J, with 14 bases between. In DNA, the CDR3 is TGTGCCAGCAGCTCGTCGCAGGGGATTAATTCACCCCTCCACTTT. This translates into CASSSSQGINSPLHF.

The chain joins TRBV5-8 to TRBJ1-1; no clear D gene. Trimming took 2 bases from V and 8 from J, leaving 7 bases between them. This CDR3 has 11 residues. The V gene's germline CDR1 is SGHTS and CDR2 YDEGEE. The CDR3 reads CASSLGREAFF. CDR3 coding DNA: TGTGCCAGCAGCTTAGGGCGGGAAGCTTTCTTT.

The genes are TRBV29-1 and TRBJ1-3; D remains unclear. V was trimmed by 0 bases and J by 4 bases, leaving 1 base between them. This CDR3 has 11 residues. The V gene's germline CDR1 is SQVTM and CDR2 ANQGSEA. The CDR3 loop reads CSVEEGNTIYF. CDR3 DNA: TGCAGCGTTGAAGAAGGAAACACCATATATTTT.

The chain joins TRBV9 to TRBJ1-1; TRBD1 might be the D (5 bases). Trimming left V 4 bases short and J 4 bases short, with 17 bases between. Germline V lookup: CDR1 SGDLS, CDR2 YYNGEE. This CDR3 is 15 amino acids long. The CDR3 nucleotides read TGTGCCAGCAGCCCGCTTTTAGGGGTTGGCACTGAAGCTTTCTTT. It yields the protein CASSPLLGVGTEAFF. The full variable domain, its missing parts supplied by reference TRBV9 and TRBJ1-1, is DSGVTQTPKHLITATGQRVTLRCSPRSGDLSVYWYQQSLDQGLQFLIQYYNGEERAKGNILERFSAQQFPDLHSELNLSSLELGDSALYFCASSPLLGVGTEAFFGQGTRLTVV.

The chain is built from TRBV3-1 (or the pseudogene TRBV3-2) and TRBJ1-3; D remains unclear. This CDR3 contains 15 residues. Per germline, CDR1 LGHDT and CDR2 YNNKEL (reference sequence). Trimming removed 4 bases at V and 4 bases at J, with 14 bases between. CDR3 amino acids: CASSRKLTAGNTIYF. CDR3 sequence (DNA): TGTGCCAGCAGCCGCAAGCTTACGGCGGGAAACACCATATATTTT.

The gene calls are TRBV7-9 and TRBJ1-1; unclear D gene. The length of the CDR3 is 12 residues. Germline V CDR1 and CDR2: SEHNR, FQNEAQ (reference sequence). Deletions cut 5 bases from V and 7 bases from J, with 11 bases between. CDR3: CASSGREFEAFF. As DNA, the CDR3 is TGTGCCAGCAGCGGTAGGGAGTTTGAAGCTTTCTTT.

The genes are TRBV11-1 and TRBJ1-5; D unclear. Trimming shortened V by 1 base and J by 4 bases, and 8 bases separated the two germline ends. CDR3 length: 14 amino acids. Germline lookup yields CDR1 SGHAT and CDR2 FQDESV (reference sequence). CDR3: CASSLGGQNQPQHF. The CDR3, as DNA: TGTGCCAGCAGCTTAGGTGGCCAGAATCAGCCCCAGCATTTT.

This rearrangement joins TRBV7-9 to TRBJ1-2; 9 bases fit TRBD1. Trimming cost V 3 bases and J 3 bases; bases outside gene matches: 5. Germline CDR1 is SEHNR and CDR2 is FQNEAQ (reference sequence). The CDR3 runs to 15 residues. CDR3 sequence: CASSLYRGLDYGYTF. CDR3 sequence (DNA): TGTGCCAGCAGCTTGTACAGGGGGCTGGACTATGGCTACACCTTC.